Shown below are 29 T cell receptor beta chains from a single sample sequenced in a study of T cell responses to AZD1222 COVID-19 vaccine (dated by TCRdb to the early 2020s). This sample's time point label indicates: baseline before first vaccination. Receptors were amplified or captured by the immunoSEQ multiplex PCR assay. TCRdb took over this immuneACCESS table, retaining in-frame rearrangements with V and J assigned. Such tables are incomplete; in checked studies, under half of the missing clones stem from an unresolved V gene, and the remainder is unexplained. A total of 130,000 to 150,000 clones appear in this sample, about 91% of them only once. The ten most abundant clones make up approximately 2% of the sample. Sequences were derived from peripheral blood, sampled on day 0 of AZD1222 vaccination. Source of these receptors: an adult in good health.

The rearrangement joins TRBV10-1 to TRBJ1-1, with a possible D match to TRBD1 (5 bases). The germline CDR1 and CDR2 sequences are WNHNN and SYGVQD (reference sequence). Trimming shortened V by 9 bases and J by 7 bases, and 18 bases separated the two germline ends. This CDR3 spans 13 amino acids. In DNA form, the CDR3 reads TGCGCCAGTCCCCGGGACGCCATCAATGAAGCTTTCTTT. This gives the protein CASPRDAINEAFF.

J is TRBJ2-3 and V is TRBV5-4, with D uncertain. Deletions cut 4 bases from V and 0 bases from J, with 6 bases between. CDR3 length: 13 amino acids. The V gene's germline CDR1 is SGHNT and CDR2 YYREEE (reference sequence). The CDR3 reads CASSAVSTDTQYF. The CDR3 DNA is TGTGCCAGCAGCGCGGTTAGCACAGATACGCAGTATTTT.

The chain has TRBV19 and TRBJ1-5; the D gene is possibly TRBD1 (6 bases). The V gene's germline CDR1 is LNHDA and CDR2 SQIVND (reference sequence). This CDR3 has 15 residues. Trimming took off 11 bases at V and 2 bases at J, with 19 bases between the two ends. In DNA form, the CDR3 reads TGTGCCGTACCGAGGGGGGGTCAGGGCAATCAGCCCCAGCATTTT. Translated, it gives CAVPRGGQGNQPQHF.

This chain links TRBV7-8 with TRBJ2-2, with 7 positions matching TRBD1. Losses at the gene ends were 0 bases for V and 8 bases for J; bases not matched to a gene: 6. Germline CDR1 and CDR2: SGHVS and FQNEAQ. The CDR3 loop spans 15 amino acids. CDR3 nucleotides: TGTGCCAGCAGCTTAGCGATCCAGGGGGAGGGGGAGCTGTTTTTT. Protein: CASSLAIQGEGELFF.

This chain's CDR3 is CASSVTLDRVVGELFF. The CDR3 coding sequence is TGTGCCAGCAGCGTAACTCTTGACAGGGTGGTCGGGGAGCTGTTTTTT. V and J are TRBV9 and TRBJ2-2; TRBD1 agrees at 7 bases. The germline V gene encodes CDR1 SGDLS and CDR2 YYNGEE. The CDR3 is 16 amino acids. Trimming took 1 base from V and 7 from J; bases not matched to a gene: 10.

The J gene is TRBJ2-1, the V gene TRBV7-8; D ambiguous. Germline V gives CDR1 SGHVS, CDR2 FQNEAQ. Trimming stripped 5 bases from V and 9 bases from J, with 8 bases between. CDR3 length: 11 amino acids. This chain's CDR3 is CASSQGVEQFF. CDR3 bases: TGTGCCAGCAGCCAAGGTGTTGAGCAGTTCTTC.

The chain is built from TRBV28 and TRBJ1-6; D might be TRBD1 (5 bases). The CDR3 length is 14 residues. The V gene's germline CDR1 is MDHEN and CDR2 SYDVKM. Trimming left V 2 bases short and J 10 bases short, with 12 bases between. CDR3 in DNA: TGTGCCAGCAGTTTAGGGTTCCGGGGGTCACCCCTCCACTTT. Translating gives CASSLGFRGSPLHF.

This clone was recorded only once. The CDR3 DNA sequence: TGTGCCAGCAGTTTACTAATAGGGGACTATGGCTACACCTTC. As protein: CASSLLIGDYGYTF. The J gene is TRBJ1-2, the V gene TRBV5-4, with D perhaps matching TRBD1 (5 bases). The germline V gene has CDR1 SGHNT and CDR2 YYREEE (reference sequence). Trimming stripped 5 bases from V and 3 bases from J, with 14 bases between. This CDR3 is built from 14 residues.

The chain has TRBV9 and TRBJ2-7; D is unclear. This CDR3 is built from 14 residues. V lost 4 bases and J lost 5, with 16 bases in between. CDR1 is SGDLS, CDR2 YYNGEE, per germline. CDR3 amino acids: CASSLKGPIDEQYF. CDR3 DNA: TGTGCCAGCAGCCTAAAGGGTCCGATAGACGAGCAGTACTTC.

CDR3 in DNA: TGTGCCAGCTCACCATCCATCCCGGGGGGGATCAATGAAAAACTGTTTTTT. This encodes CASSPSIPGGINEKLFF. The chain is built from TRBV18 and TRBJ1-4, with D perhaps TRBD1 (5 bases). Germline lookup yields CDR1 KGHSH and CDR2 LQKENI. Trimming pared 2 bases from V and 5 bases from J, leaving 18 bases between. This CDR3 comprises 17 residues. The entire variable domain, with the rest obtained from reference TRBV18 and TRBJ1-4, is as follows: NAGVMQNPRHLVRRRGQEARLRCSPMKGHSHVYWYRQLPEEGLKFMVYLQKENIIDESGMPKERFSAEFPKEGPSILRIQQVVRGDSAAYFCASSPSIPGGINEKLFFGSGTQLSVL.

The genes are TRBV21-1 and TRBJ2-7; TRBD2 is the table's D call, not checked against the DNA. TRBV21-1 is a recognized pseudogene. This CDR3 has 13 residues. The CDR3 nucleotides are TGTGCCAGCAGCAAAGGATCCCGGAGGGTGCAGTACTTC. It is translated as CASSKGSRRVQYF.

Remarks on this clone: One end of the junction fails to match germline, which may point to a read error. V is TRBV6-5 and J is TRBJ2-7; weak D call: TRBD2 (5 bases). The germline V gene encodes CDR1 MNHEY and CDR2 SVGAGI. CDR3 length: 15 residues. Here the CDR3 reads CASRGGSFTSHEQYF. CDR3 DNA: TGTGCCAGCAGAGGAGGTTCCTTCACCTCCCACGAGCAGTACTTC.

This clone came up once. The V gene is TRBV4-2, the J gene TRBJ1-5; a weak D match, TRBD1 (6 bases). This CDR3 is built from 19 residues. Per the germline V gene, CDR1 is LGHNA and CDR2 is YNFKEQ. The germline V and J ends were trimmed by 4 bases and 1 base, with 23 bases remaining between them. CDR3 in amino acids: CASSPYTLDSGISNQPQHF. The DNA of the CDR3 is TGTGCCAGCAGCCCTTACACCCTGGACAGCGGGATCAGCAATCAGCCCCAGCATTTT.

V gene TRBV7-3 combines with J gene TRBJ2-1; 8 positions agree with TRBD2. The CDR3 sequence is 15 residues long. CDR1 is SGHTA and CDR2 is FQGTGA in the germline V gene. Germline trimming cut 4 bases from V and 7 bases from J; bases unmatched to any gene: 9. CDR3 in DNA: TGTGCCAGCAGCTCCTCCGGGGGGGCCGGAAATGAGCAGTTCTTC. This codes for CASSSSGGAGNEQFF. Full variable domain (rest looked up from reference TRBV7-3 and TRBJ2-1): GAGVSQTPSNKVTEKGKYVELRCDPISGHTALYWYRQSLGQGPEFLIYFQGTGAADDSGLPNDRFFAVRPEGSVSTLKIQRTERGDSAVYLCASSSSGGAGNEQFFGPGTRLTVL.

This rearrangement joins TRBV2 to TRBJ2-7; 8 positions agree with TRBD2. The length of the CDR3 is 15 residues. With 1 base clipped from V and 5 bases from J, the junction kept 7 bases outside the gene matches. Germline V lookup: CDR1 SNHLY, CDR2 FYNNEI. In nucleotides, the CDR3 is TGTGCCAGCAGTGAAGTGGGCGGGGGGCCGGACGAGCAGTACTTC. Protein sequence: CASSEVGGGPDEQYF.

The rearrangement links TRBV5-1 to TRBJ2-3; D remains unclear. CDR3 length equals 14 residues. Trimming removed 0 bases at V and 1 base at J, with 6 bases between. In germline, CDR1 is SGHRS, CDR2 YFSETQ. The CDR3 here is CASSLGVGTDTQYF. In DNA, the CDR3 is TGCGCCAGCAGCTTGGGGGTGGGCACAGATACGCAGTATTTT.

The chain is built from TRBV29-1 and TRBJ1-2; D remains ambiguous. Trimming took off 4 bases at V and 0 bases at J, with 21 bases between the two ends. Looked up from germline, CDR1 is SQVTM and CDR2 is ANQGSEA. This CDR3 has 17 residues. The CDR3 region has the DNA TGCAGCGTTGTTGGGAGCCGAGACCAATGGGCTAACTATGGCTACACCTTC. Translation: CSVVGSRDQWANYGYTF.

The J gene is TRBJ1-1, the V gene TRBV19; TRBD1 matches at 8 bases. Germline CDR1 LNHDA, CDR2 SQIVND (reference sequence). J gave up 5 bases and V 7 bases, and 12 bases lay outside the gene matches. The CDR3 loop spans 15 amino acids. The DNA for the CDR3 is TGTGCCAGTACCATCCCCGCTGACAGGGGAACTGAAGCTTTCTTT. Translated: CASTIPADRGTEAFF. Based on the CDR3 plus reference TRBV19 and TRBJ1-1, the full variable domain is DGGITQSPKYLFRKEGQNVTLSCEQNLNHDAMYWYRQDPGQGLRLIYYSQIVNDFQKGDIAEGYSVSREKKESFPLTVTSAQKNPTAFYLCASTIPADRGTEAFFGQGTRLTVV.

The chain uses TRBV5-8 and TRBJ1-2; TRBD1 aligns across 8 bases. V was pared by 3 bases and J by 8 bases, with 9 bases of the junction left unmatched. Per the germline V gene, CDR1 is SGHTS and CDR2 is YDEGEE. This CDR3 has 14 residues. CDR3 coding DNA: TGTGCCAGCAGCTCTACCAGGGGGCAGGGGGGCTACACCTTC. Amino acid sequence: CASSSTRGQGGYTF.

The chain recombines TRBV6-4 with TRBJ1-4, with D uncertain. Germline V gene lookup returns CDR1 MRHNA and CDR2 SNTAGT. V was cut by 6 bases and J by 8 bases, with 13 bases left in between. CDR3 length: 13 residues. The CDR3 sequence is CASSPGEGEKLFF. In DNA, the CDR3 is TGTGCCAGCAGCCCTGGGGAAGGGGAAAAACTGTTTTTT.

This clone was observed a single time. CDR3: CASSPRPVSYEQYF. The CDR3 DNA sequence: TGTGCCAGCTCACCACGTCCAGTCTCCTACGAGCAGTACTTC. The V call is TRBV18, the J call TRBJ2-7, with no clear D. This CDR3 is built from 14 residues. Trimming cost V 1 base and J 0 bases, with 7 bases left between them. CDR1 and CDR2 from the germline V gene are KGHSH and LQKENI.

This chain joins TRBV7-2 and TRBJ2-1; D may correspond to TRBD1 or TRBD2 (5 bases each). Trimming took 1 base from V and 7 from J, leaving 14 bases between them. The CDR3 sequence is 15 residues long. Germline CDR1 is SGHTA and CDR2 is FQGNSA. CDR3 nucleotide sequence: TGTGCCAGCAGCTTAGTAGACGGCTGGGGGAATGAGCAGTTCTTC. Protein sequence: CASSLVDGWGNEQFF.

The chain is built from TRBV7-6 and TRBJ2-7, with TRBD2 matching 10 bases. Trimming took 0 bases from V and 6 from J; bases not matched to a gene: 8. The CDR3 extends over 16 amino acids. Germline assignment: CDR1 SGHVS and CDR2 FNYEAQ. As DNA, the CDR3 is TGTGCCAGCAGCTTAGCGGCCAGCGGGGGGGCGGGCGAGCAGTACTTC. Translation gives CASSLAASGGAGEQYF.

The chain employs TRBV5-6 and TRBJ1-2; maybe TRBD1 (5 bases). V was trimmed by 4 bases and J by 2 bases, leaving 18 bases between them. This CDR3 region has 16 residues. The germline gives CDR1 SGHDT, CDR2 YYEEEE. The CDR3 here is CASSAQWGGPNYGYTF. CDR3 bases: TGTGCCAGCAGCGCCCAGTGGGGGGGACCCAACTATGGCTACACCTTC.

The genes are TRBV11-1 and TRBJ2-7; 8 nucleotides match TRBD2. CDR1 and CDR2 (germline): SGHAT, FQDESV (reference sequence). This CDR3 spans 15 amino acids. V trimming: 7 bases; J trimming: 1 base; junction bases outside the gene matches: 9. The CDR3 here is CASTSGGRPSYEQYF. The CDR3 DNA reads TGTGCCAGCACTTCGGGGGGGCGGCCGTCCTACGAGCAGTACTTC. Full variable domain (missing parts from reference TRBV11-1 and TRBJ2-7): EAEVAQSPRYKITEKSQAVAFWCDPISGHATLYWYRQILGQGPELLVQFQDESVVDDSQLPKDRFSAERLKGVDSTLKIQPAELGDSAMYLCASTSGGRPSYEQYFGPGTRLTVT.

This chain joins TRBV9 and TRBJ2-2; tentative D call: TRBD1 (7 bases). The CDR3 contains 21 residues. Germline V lookup: CDR1 SGDLS, CDR2 YYNGEE. V lost 7 bases, J lost 3 bases, and 34 bases lay in between. The CDR3 region has the DNA TGTGCCAGCGACTTCCTCCGGGACAGTTTCCTCGGGGGCCGAGACACCGGGGAGCTGTTTTTT. Translating gives CASDFLRDSFLGGRDTGELFF.

The chain carries TRBV6-2 or TRBV6-3 and TRBJ2-5, with TRBD2 matching over 10 bases. Trimming cost V 5 bases and J 1 base; bases outside gene matches: 7. Germline V gene sequence: CDR1 MNHEY, CDR2 SVGEGT. CDR3 size: 16 residues. DNA of the CDR3: TGTGCCAGCAGTCCCCACAGCGGGGGGGCCCAAGAGACCCAGTACTTC. Translation gives CASSPHSGGAQETQYF.

The chain combines TRBV10-3 with TRBJ1-5; possible D gene TRBD1, 5 bases. V lost 4 bases, J lost 10 bases, and 14 bases lay in between. This CDR3 has 13 residues. Per the germline V gene, CDR1 is ENHRY and CDR2 is SYGVKD. CDR3 protein: CAISGDPRGPQHF. CDR3 DNA sequence: TGTGCCATCAGTGGGGACCCCAGAGGACCCCAGCATTTT.

This chain links TRBV27 with TRBJ1-6, with D possibly being TRBD1 (5 bases). Per the germline V gene, CDR1 is MNHEY and CDR2 is SMNVEV (reference sequence). V was pared by 3 bases and J by 7 bases, with 7 bases between. The CDR3 consists of 13 residues. The CDR3 nucleotides are TGTGCCAGCAGTTTGGGGGGGAATTCACCCCTCCACTTT. Protein sequence: CASSLGGNSPLHF.